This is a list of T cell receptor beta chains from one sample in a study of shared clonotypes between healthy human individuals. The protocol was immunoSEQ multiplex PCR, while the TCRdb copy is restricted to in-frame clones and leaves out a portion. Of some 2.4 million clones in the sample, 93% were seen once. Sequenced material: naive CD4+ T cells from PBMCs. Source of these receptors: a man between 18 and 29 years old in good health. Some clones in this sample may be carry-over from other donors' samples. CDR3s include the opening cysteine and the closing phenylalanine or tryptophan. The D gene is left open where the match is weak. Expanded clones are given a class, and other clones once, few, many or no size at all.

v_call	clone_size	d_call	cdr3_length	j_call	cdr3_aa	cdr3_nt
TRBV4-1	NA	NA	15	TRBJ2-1	CASSQDRFSYNEQFF	TGCGCCAGCAGCCAAGACAGGTTCTCCTACAATGAGCAGTTCTTC
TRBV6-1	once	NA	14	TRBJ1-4	CASSDFGSWEKLFF	TGTGCCAGCAGTGATTTTGGCAGTTGGGAAAAACTGTTTTTT
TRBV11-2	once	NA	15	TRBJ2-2	CASSLRGTNTGELFF	TGTGCCAGCAGCTTAAGGGGTACGAACACCGGGGAGCTGTTTTTT
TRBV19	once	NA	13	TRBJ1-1	CATADSQNTEAFF	TGTGCCACCGCGGACAGCCAGAACACTGAAGCTTTCTTT
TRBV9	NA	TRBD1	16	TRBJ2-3	CASSFLGGQKTDTQYF	TGTGCCAGCAGCTTCCTAGGGGGACAGAAAACAGATACGCAGTATTTT
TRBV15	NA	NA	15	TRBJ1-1	CATSRDRGRGTEAFF	TGTGCCACCAGCAGAGATCGAGGCAGGGGAACTGAAGCTTTCTTT
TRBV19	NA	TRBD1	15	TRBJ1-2	CASSPWGGGFDGYTF	TGTGCCAGTAGTCCCTGGGGAGGGGGCTTTGATGGCTACACCTTC
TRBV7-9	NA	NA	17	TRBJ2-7	CASSFQFGGRGLYEQYF	TGTGCCAGCAGCTTCCAGTTCGGGGGGCGGGGGCTCTACGAGCAGTACTTC
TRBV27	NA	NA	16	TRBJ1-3	CASSPLWGRLGNTIYF	TGTGCCAGCAGTCCCTTGTGGGGACGCCTTGGAAACACCATATATTTT
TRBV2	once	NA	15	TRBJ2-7	CASRETIRTSYEQYF	TGTGCCAGCAGGGAAACTATCCGAACCTCCTACGAGCAGTACTTC
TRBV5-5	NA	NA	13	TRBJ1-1	CASSLALNTEAFF	TGTGCCAGCAGCTTGGCGCTGAACACTGAAGCTTTCTTT
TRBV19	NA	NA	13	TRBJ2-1	CASTGRIYNEQFF	TGTGCCAGTACCGGACGGATTTACAATGAGCAGTTCTTC
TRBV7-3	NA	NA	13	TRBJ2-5	CASSLAGKETQYF	TGTGCCAGCAGCTTGGCAGGAAAAGAGACCCAGTACTTC
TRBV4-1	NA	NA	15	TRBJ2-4	CASSTGRGAKNIQYF	TGCGCCAGCAGCACCGGTCGGGGGGCCAAAAACATTCAGTACTTC
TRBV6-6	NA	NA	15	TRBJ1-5	CASTLVGGRNQPQHF	TGTGCCAGCACCCTGGTTGGGGGACGCAATCAGCCCCAGCATTTT
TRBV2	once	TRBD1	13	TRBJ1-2	CASAGTGSLGYTF	TGTGCCAGCGCCGGGACAGGGAGTCTCGGCTACACCTTC
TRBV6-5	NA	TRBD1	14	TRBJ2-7	CASSQGQGPYEQYF	TGTGCCAGCAGCCAAGGACAGGGGCCCTACGAGCAGTACTTC
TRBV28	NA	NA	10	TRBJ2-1	CASRNNEQFF	TGTGCCAGTCGGAACAATGAGCAGTTCTTC
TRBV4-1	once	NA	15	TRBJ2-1	CASSQDHWVDNEQFF	TGCGCCAGCAGCCAAGATCATTGGGTCGACAATGAGCAGTTCTTC
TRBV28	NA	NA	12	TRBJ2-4	CASSEETGKGYF	TGTGCCAGCAGTGAAGAAACAGGGAAGGGGTACTTC
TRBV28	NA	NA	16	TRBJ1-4	CASSFLGGATNEKLFF	TGTGCCAGCAGTTTCCTAGGGGGTGCAACTAATGAAAAACTGTTTTTT
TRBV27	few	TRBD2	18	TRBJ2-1	CASSSVRTSGTLYNEQFF	TGTGCCAGCAGTTCGGTCCGGACTAGCGGGACTCTCTACAATGAGCAGTTCTTC
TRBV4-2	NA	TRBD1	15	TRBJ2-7	CASSHRTGWDFEQYF	TGTGCCAGCAGCCACCGGACAGGGTGGGACTTCGAGCAGTACTTC
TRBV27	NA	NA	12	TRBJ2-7	CASRNAPGEQYF	TGTGCCAGCAGAAACGCCCCGGGGGAGCAGTACTTC
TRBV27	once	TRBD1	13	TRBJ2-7	CASSRDRTYEQYF	TGTGCCAGCAGTCGGGACAGGACCTACGAGCAGTACTTC
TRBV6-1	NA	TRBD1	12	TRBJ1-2	CAGQIQGDGYTF	TGTGCCGGACAAATTCAGGGGGATGGCTACACCTTC
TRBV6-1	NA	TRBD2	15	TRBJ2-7	CASSLGRFFTYEQYF	TGTGCCAGCAGCCTCGGGAGGTTTTTTACCTACGAGCAGTACTTC
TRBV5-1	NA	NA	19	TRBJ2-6	CASSSSRGLTPSGANVLTF	TGCGCCAGCAGCTCGTCAAGGGGTCTCACCCCCTCTGGGGCCAACGTCCTGACTTTC
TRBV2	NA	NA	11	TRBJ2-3	CASSGTTTQYF	TGTGCCAGCAGTGGGACTACCACGCAGTATTTT
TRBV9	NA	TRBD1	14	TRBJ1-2	CASSGQGKTGGYTF	TGTGCCAGCAGCGGACAGGGGAAGACGGGTGGCTACACCTTC
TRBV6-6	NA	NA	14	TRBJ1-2	CASSYSYTSYGYTF	TGTGCCAGCAGTTACTCGTACACGTCCTATGGCTACACCTTC
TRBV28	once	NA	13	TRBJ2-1	CASGLPSYNEQFF	TGTGCCAGCGGCCTCCCCTCCTACAATGAGCAGTTCTTC
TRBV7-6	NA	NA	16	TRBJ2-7	CASSPTRTEDSYEQYF	TGTGCCAGCAGCCCTACCCGGACAGAAGACTCCTACGAGCAGTACTTC
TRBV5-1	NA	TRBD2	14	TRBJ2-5	CASSLGVAGETQYF	TGCGCCAGCAGCTTGGGGGTAGCGGGGGAGACCCAGTACTTC
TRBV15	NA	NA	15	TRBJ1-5	CATSRDNTGNQPQHF	TGTGCCACCAGCAGAGATAATACAGGCAATCAGCCCCAGCATTTT
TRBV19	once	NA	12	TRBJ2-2	CASFAGTGELFF	TGTGCCTCATTCGCGGGCACCGGGGAGCTGTTTTTT
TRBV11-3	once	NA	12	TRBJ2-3	CASSTTGDTQYF	TGTGCCAGCAGCACCACCGGGGATACGCAGTATTTT
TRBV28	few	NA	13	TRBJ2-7	CASSLSGPYEQYF	TGTGCCAGCAGTTTATCCGGTCCCTACGAGCAGTACTTC
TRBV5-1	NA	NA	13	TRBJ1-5	CASSLEGTQPQHF	TGCGCCAGCAGCTTGGAAGGGACTCAGCCCCAGCATTTT
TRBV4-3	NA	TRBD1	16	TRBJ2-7	CASSQDFAGGAGEQYF	TGCGCCAGCAGCCAAGATTTTGCAGGGGGCGCGGGGGAGCAGTACTTC
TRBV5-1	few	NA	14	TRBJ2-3	CASSLERGTDTQYF	TGCGCCAGCAGCTTGGAACGGGGCACAGATACGCAGTATTTT
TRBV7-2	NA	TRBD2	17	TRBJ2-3	CASSLRVAGGNTDTQYF	TGTGCCAGCAGCTTAAGGGTAGCGGGAGGTAACACAGATACGCAGTATTTT
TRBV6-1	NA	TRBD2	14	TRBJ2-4	CASTISGRRNIQYF	TGTGCCAGCACGATTAGCGGGCGACGGAACATTCAGTACTTC
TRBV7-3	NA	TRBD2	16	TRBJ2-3	CASSPTSGSGTDTQYF	TGTGCCAGCAGCCCCACTAGCGGGAGCGGCACAGATACGCAGTATTTT
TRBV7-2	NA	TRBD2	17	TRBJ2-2	CASSRSSGRANTGELFF	TGTGCCAGCAGCCGATCTAGCGGGAGGGCCAACACCGGGGAGCTGTTTTTT
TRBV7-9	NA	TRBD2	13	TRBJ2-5	CVSGPPGGETQYF	TGTGTCTCAGGGCCTCCGGGGGGGGAGACCCAGTACTTC
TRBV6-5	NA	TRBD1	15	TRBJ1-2	CASSPDRASLYGYTF	TGTGCCAGCAGTCCTGACAGGGCGAGCCTCTATGGCTACACCTTC
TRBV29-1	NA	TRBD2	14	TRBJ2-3	CSAQAAGGPDTQYF	TGCAGCGCTCAAGCCGCGGGAGGGCCAGATACGCAGTATTTT
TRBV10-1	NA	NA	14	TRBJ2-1	CASSESGPGNEQFF	TGCGCCAGCAGTGAGTCGGGACCGGGCAATGAGCAGTTCTTC
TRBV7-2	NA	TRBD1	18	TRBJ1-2	CASSLFRDRGITNYGYTF	TGTGCCAGCAGCTTATTCCGAGACAGGGGAATCACTAACTATGGCTACACCTTC
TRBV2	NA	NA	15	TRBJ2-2	CASSAENPNTGELFF	TGTGCCAGCAGTGCGGAGAACCCGAACACCGGGGAGCTGTTTTTT
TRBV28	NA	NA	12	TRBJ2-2	CASSLLSRELFF	TGTGCCAGCAGTCTCCTGTCCCGGGAGCTGTTTTTT
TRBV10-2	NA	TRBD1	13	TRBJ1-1	CASSDQGGTEAFF	TGCGCCAGCAGTGACCAGGGGGGAACTGAAGCTTTCTTT
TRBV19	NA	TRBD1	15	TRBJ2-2	CASRVGQGSTGELFF	TGTGCCAGCAGGGTGGGACAGGGGTCCACCGGGGAGCTGTTTTTT
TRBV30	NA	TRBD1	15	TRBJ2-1	CAWSARGTGGNEQFF	TGTGCCTGGAGTGCCCGAGGGACAGGGGGGAATGAGCAGTTCTTC
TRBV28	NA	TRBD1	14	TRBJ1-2	CASSSQGINYGYTF	TGTGCCAGCAGTTCACAGGGGATCAACTATGGCTACACCTTC
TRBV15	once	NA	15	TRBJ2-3	CATQLRGRLIGGQYF	TGTGCCACCCAGTTAAGGGGGAGATTGATTGGTGGGCAGTATTTT
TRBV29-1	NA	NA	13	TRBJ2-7	CSVRTGSSYEQYF	TGCAGCGTTCGAACAGGTAGCTCCTACGAGCAGTACTTC
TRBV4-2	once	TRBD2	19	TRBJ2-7	CASSQDPPRSSGTFYEQYF	TGTGCCAGCAGCCAAGACCCCCCCCGGAGTAGCGGGACTTTTTACGAGCAGTACTTC